This T cell receptor beta chain was obtained from a study of monozygotic twins with inflammatory bowel disease. One entry per CDR3 protein, without DNA, is what TCRdb gives after re-calling the 5' RACE reads. The sample is made up of approximately 400,000 distinct CDR3 sequences, and the top ten hold about 2.4% of it. A note on this clonotype: Its antigen is as yet unknown.

Study-level results: Whereas healthy co-twins had higher TCRbeta diversity (inverse Simpson), IBD patients had lower diversity.

The CDR3 is 16 residues long. Germline V lookup: CDR1 GTSNPN, CDR2 SVGIG (reference sequence). The receptor was derived from a human donor with ulcerative colitis or Crohn's disease, or a healthy co-twin of an affected twin (not recorded which). The chain has TRBV30 and TRBJ1-2; the TRBD1 assignment by TCRdb is unverifiable without DNA. Sequencing input: blood. The CDR3 loop reads CAGKTGEGGGYYGYTF.